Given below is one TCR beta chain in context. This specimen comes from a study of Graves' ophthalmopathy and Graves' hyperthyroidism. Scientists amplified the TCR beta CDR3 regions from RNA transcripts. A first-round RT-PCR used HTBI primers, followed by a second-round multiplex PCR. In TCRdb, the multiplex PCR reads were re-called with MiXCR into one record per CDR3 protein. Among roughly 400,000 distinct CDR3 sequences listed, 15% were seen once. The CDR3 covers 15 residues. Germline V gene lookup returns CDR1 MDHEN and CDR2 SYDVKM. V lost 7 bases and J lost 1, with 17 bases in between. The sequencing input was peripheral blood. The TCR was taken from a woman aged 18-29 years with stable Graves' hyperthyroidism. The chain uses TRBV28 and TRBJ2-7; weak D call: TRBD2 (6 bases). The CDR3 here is CASTLGGRRSYEQYF. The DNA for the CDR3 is TGTGCCAGCACCCTTGGAGGGAGGAGGTCCTACGAGCAGTACTTC. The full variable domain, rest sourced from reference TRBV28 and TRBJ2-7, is DVKVTQSSRYLVKRTGEKVFLECVQDMDHENMFWYRQDPGLGLRLIYFSYDVKMKEKGDIPEGYSVSREKKERFSLILESASTNQTSMYLCASTLGGRRSYEQYFGPGTRLTVT.